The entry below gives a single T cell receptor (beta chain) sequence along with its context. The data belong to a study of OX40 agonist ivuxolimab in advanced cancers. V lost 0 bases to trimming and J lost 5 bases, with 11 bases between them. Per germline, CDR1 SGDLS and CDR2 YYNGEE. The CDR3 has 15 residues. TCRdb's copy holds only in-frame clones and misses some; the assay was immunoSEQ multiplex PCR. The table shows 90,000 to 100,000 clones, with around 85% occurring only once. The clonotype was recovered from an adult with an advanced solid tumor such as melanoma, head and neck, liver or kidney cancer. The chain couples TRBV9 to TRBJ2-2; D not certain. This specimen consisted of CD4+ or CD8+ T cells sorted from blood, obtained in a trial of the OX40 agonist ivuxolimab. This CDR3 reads CASSVDSVGTGELFF. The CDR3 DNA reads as TGTGCCAGCAGCGTAGACTCAGTGGGGACCGGGGAGCTGTTTTTT.